The 3 T cell receptor beta chains given below trace back to one sample, sequenced in a study of shared clonotypes between healthy human individuals (dated by TCRdb to the early 2020s). Receptor libraries were prepared by the immunoSEQ multiplex PCR assay. TCRdb limited this immuneACCESS table to in-frame rearrangements with V and J called. A share of clones is missing; checked studies link under half to unresolved V genes, and the rest is unexplained. This sample comprises a few million clones, 85% to 95% of them detected only once. About 0.41% of the sample lies in the top ten. The specimen was naive CD4+ T cells from PBMCs. Per the publication, the cell subset or site label means: CD45RA+ positively selected. The receptors here all came from a man between 18 and 35 years old in good health. Some clones in this sample may be carry-over from other donors' samples.

In DNA, the CDR3 is TGTGCCAGCGGTGGGGACAGGGGTAGGAGTCAGCCCCAGCATTTT. Translation gives CASGGDRGRSQPQHF. V and J are TRBV28 and TRBJ1-5; 10 bases match TRBD1. J was trimmed by 6 bases and V by 8 bases; bases with no gene match: 10. The germline CDR1 and CDR2 sequences are MDHEN and SYDVKM. This CDR3 is 15 amino acids long.

The chain joins TRBV4-2 to TRBJ2-1; 8 nucleotides align to TRBD2. V lost 3 bases, J lost 7 bases, and 11 bases stayed unmatched. Germline V gives CDR1 LGHNA, CDR2 YNFKEQ. The CDR3 contains 16 residues. This chain's CDR3 is CASSQVVAGMENEQFF. The CDR3 DNA sequence: TGTGCCAGCAGCCAGGTGGTAGCGGGAATGGAGAATGAGCAGTTCTTC.

The chain is built from TRBV4-3 and TRBJ1-6, with 8 bases that match TRBD1. Trimming removed 1 base from V and 0 bases from J; junction bases left unmatched: 5. Germline V gives CDR1 LGHNA, CDR2 YSLEER. This CDR3 spans 18 amino acids. This CDR3 reads CASSQGTGRSSYNSPLHF. CDR3 coding DNA: TGCGCCAGCAGCCAAGGGACAGGGCGCAGCTCCTATAATTCACCCCTCCACTTT.